These T cell receptor beta chains were read from a single sample in a study of blood T cells in healthy people across ages. From the 5' RACE reads, TCRdb called clonotypes with MiXCR, one entry per CDR3 protein. This table holds about 1.6 million distinct CDR3 sequences, 30% to 40% found once. Input material: blood. The receptors were gathered from a woman in her 30s in good health. Both conserved end residues are part of each CDR3.

TRBJ1-5,TRBV20-1,CSAGAGGTTTPQHF
TRBJ2-7,TRBV2,CASSESTSGVLEQYF
TRBJ2-5,TRBV18,CASSPGSRKTQYF
TRBJ1-4,TRBV4-1,CASNPREMRGEKLFF
TRBJ2-7,TRBV7-9,CASSPGGQVSEQYF
TRBJ1-2,TRBV7-2,CASSLAGTGNYYGYTF
TRBJ1-1,TRBV29-1,CSVEWGGAGAEAFF
TRBJ2-1,TRBV27,CASSPQGVLSYNEQFF
TRBJ2-4,TRBV20-1,CSASPGFNIQYF
-,TRBV10-3,CAISAWDRGYEQYF
TRBJ2-5,TRBV4-1,CASSQVSGGVYQETQYF
TRBJ2-7,TRBV29-1,CSVEVYNYEQYF
TRBJ2-3,TRBV2,CASSEGDPPRTDTQYF
TRBJ2-3,TRBV11-2,CASSLGGRAIGDTQYF
TRBJ1-2,TRBV11-2,CASSPGDRTHYGYTF
TRBJ2-1,TRBV5-1,CASSGQTVRVNYNEQFF
TRBJ2-5,TRBV20-1,CSATYPGTSSQTQYF
TRBJ2-3,TRBV27,CASSYSSTGEWGTDTQYF
TRBJ1-6,TRBV20-1,CSARDPPGQGLNNSPLHF
TRBJ2-7,TRBV7-6,CASSLAGGGSGYEQYF
TRBJ2-1,TRBV7-2,CASSRGLLNEQFF
TRBJ2-1,TRBV6-6,CASSFVRGGSNEQFF
TRBJ2-7,TRBV5-1,CASSLAGPGQGFAEQYF
TRBJ2-1,TRBV27,CASSLRPTSSYDEQFF
TRBJ2-7,TRBV29-1,CSVAAGFEQYF
TRBJ2-6,TRBV4-1,CASSQEGRGGSSGANVLTF
TRBJ1-1,TRBV4-1,CASSQPVDRTLNTEAFF
TRBJ2-5,TRBV11-2,CASSLDGSGSKETQYF
TRBJ2-3,TRBV20-1,CSAFQRGCWGDTQYF
TRBJ2-1,TRBV12-3/TRBV12-4,CASSPGTSGTYRFF